These 29 T cell receptor beta chains originate from one sample sequenced in a study of naive and memory T cell subsets (dated by TCRdb to 2015 to 2018). Receptor libraries were prepared by UMI-ligation and nested PCR. TCRdb names Illumina MiSeq as the instrument used. An equimolar mix of two oligonucleotides covering both TRBC1 and TRBC2 was used as the beta constant-region primer. The ligated cDNA went through four rounds of PCR with nested alpha and beta constant-region primers together with the SP2 primer. TCRdb reworked the public reads: Q25 trimming with fastp, MiXCR clone assembly, productive beta chains retained. CDR3 protein sequences are deduplicated, and each keeps its most common genes and DNA. A total of tens of thousands of distinct CDR3 sequences appear in this sample, 9% of them only once. The ten biggest clones cover over 1% of the sample. The material sequenced was naive CD8+ T cells from blood. What the cell subset or site label conveys for this sample: naive T cells, CD45RA high CD27+. The source of these receptors is a human donor in good health.

The chain joins TRBV24-1 to TRBJ2-2; D ambiguous. The CDR3 consists of 14 residues. V shed 7 bases and J shed 0 bases, with 8 bases lying between them. CDR1 and CDR2 from the germline V gene are KGHDR and SFDVKD. CDR3 sequence reads: CATRATANTGELFF. DNA of the CDR3: TGTGCCACCAGGGCGACGGCGAACACCGGGGAGCTGTTTTTT.

This clonotype was counted many times. V gene TRBV20-1 combines with J gene TRBJ2-5; D is uncertain. Germline lookup yields CDR1 DFQATT and CDR2 SNEGSKA (reference sequence). This CDR3 is built from 15 residues. Trimming shortened V by 0 bases and J by 2 bases, and 13 bases separated the two germline ends. DNA for the CDR3: TGCAGTGCTAGAGACACGGCCCCGCGGCAAGAGACCCAGTACTTC. Amino acid sequence: CSARDTAPRQETQYF.

This clonotype was recorded a few times. This chain links TRBV7-6 with TRBJ2-1, with D possibly being TRBD2 (6 bases). V lost 1 base and J 4 bases, leaving 14 bases between the germline ends. The CDR3 loop spans 16 amino acids. CDR1 SGHVS and CDR2 FNYEAQ come from the germline V gene. CDR3 coding DNA: TGTGCCAGCAGCTTAGATGCGGGAAAAGTTTACAATGAGCAGTTCTTC. Residues: CASSLDAGKVYNEQFF.

The chain joins TRBV6-5 to TRBJ2-3; 8 positions match TRBD1. Germline CDR1 and CDR2: MNHEY and SVGAGI. V lost 5 bases and J lost 7; bases outside the gene matches: 2. There are 12 residues in the CDR3. As DNA, the CDR3 is TGTGCCAGCAGTGGGACAGGCAATACGCAGTATTTT. Translating it yields CASSGTGNTQYF.

There are many counts of this clonotype. The chain is built from TRBV9 and TRBJ1-5; D uncertain. CDR3 length: 14 amino acids. Trimming took off 3 bases at V and 1 base at J, with 8 bases between the two ends. Germline assignment: CDR1 SGDLS and CDR2 YYNGEE. The CDR3 is CASSDGRSNQPQHF. CDR3 DNA: TGTGCCAGCAGCGACGGGAGGAGCAATCAGCCCCAGCATTTT.

This clonotype came up a few times. This chain links TRBV14 with TRBJ2-1, with D hard to call. CDR1 SGHDN and CDR2 FVKESK come from the germline V gene. Trimming stripped 3 bases from V and 3 bases from J, with 9 bases between. This CDR3 comprises 14 residues. The CDR3 region is CASSHVPDYNEQFF. CDR3 DNA: TGTGCCAGCAGCCATGTCCCCGACTACAATGAGCAGTTCTTC.

This clonotype was seen a few times. This chain connects TRBV14 to TRBJ2-4; TRBD2 matches at 12 bases. The J segment lost 4 bases and the V segment lost 3 bases, leaving 22 bases of the junction unmatched. The CDR3 has 22 amino acids. The germline V gene has CDR1 SGHDN and CDR2 FVKESK. DNA for the CDR3: TGTGCCAGCAGCCAGGGTCGACTAGCGGGAGTTGGAAGTACGTTGAGGAAAAACATTCAGTACTTC. Residues: CASSQGRLAGVGSTLRKNIQYF. The full variable domain, with the rest looked up from reference TRBV14 and TRBJ2-4, is EAGVTQFPSHSVIEKGQTVTLRCDPISGHDNLYWYRRVMGKEIKFLLHFVKESKQDESGMPNNRFLAERTGGTYSTLKVQPAELEDSGVYFCASSQGRLAGVGSTLRKNIQYFGAGTRLSVL.

This clonotype occurred a few times. V and J are TRBV29-1 and TRBJ2-5, with a possible D match to TRBD1 (5 bases). The CDR3 has 12 amino acids. CDR1 is SQVTM and CDR2 is ANQGSEA in the germline V gene. V was shortened by 3 bases and J by 3 bases, with 8 bases between the two germline ends. The CDR3 protein is CSVEQQEETQYF. DNA for the CDR3: TGCAGCGTTGAGCAACAGGAAGAGACCCAGTACTTC.

The V call is TRBV2, the J call TRBJ2-1; 15 bases are shared with TRBD2. J was trimmed by 9 bases and V by 4 bases; bases with no gene match: 13. This CDR3 region has 18 residues. Per the germline V gene, CDR1 is SNHLY and CDR2 is FYNNEI. The CDR3 region is CASSGTSGRAERFTEQFF. CDR3 in DNA: TGTGCCAGCAGTGGGACTAGCGGGAGGGCCGAAAGGTTTACTGAGCAGTTCTTC.

This clonotype was seen many times. The rearrangement uses TRBV27 and TRBJ2-7; D perhaps matches TRBD1 (5 bases). In germline, CDR1 is MNHEY, CDR2 SMNVEV (reference sequence). Deletions cut 5 bases from V and 1 base from J, with 15 bases between. The CDR3 is 15 residues long. The CDR3 loop is CASSPQAMDSYEQYF. DNA for the CDR3: TGTGCCAGCAGTCCACAGGCGATGGATTCCTACGAGCAGTACTTC.

The chain is built from TRBV3-2 and TRBJ2-1; the table's D call TRBD2 went unverified against the DNA. TRBV3-2 constitutes a pseudogene. The CDR3 sequence is 15 residues long. This chain's CDR3 is CASSQCRLAGNEQFF. DNA of the CDR3: TGTGCCAGCAGCCAATGCCGACTAGCGGGGAATGAGCAGTTCTTC.

The chain couples TRBV15 to TRBJ2-1; 14 nucleotides align to TRBD2. Trimming removed 6 bases from V and 8 bases from J; junction bases left unmatched: 6. The CDR3 length is 15 residues. Germline loops: CDR1 LNHNV, CDR2 YYDKDF (reference sequence). As DNA, the CDR3 is TGTGCCACCAGTACCGGGACTAGCGGGAGCGATGAGCAGTTCTTC. This gives the protein CATSTGTSGSDEQFF.

This chain connects TRBV5-5 to TRBJ2-5; unclear D gene. This CDR3 spans 16 amino acids. Trimming cost V 0 bases and J 2 bases, with 14 bases left between them. In germline, CDR1 is SGHKS, CDR2 YYEKEE (reference sequence). The CDR3 protein is CASSLVESPRQETQYF. In DNA form, the CDR3 reads TGTGCCAGCAGCTTGGTCGAGTCCCCGAGGCAAGAGACCCAGTACTTC.

This clonotype was recorded at least ten times. The gene calls are TRBV27 and TRBJ2-1; weak D call: TRBD2 (6 bases). Germline V gene lookup returns CDR1 MNHEY and CDR2 SMNVEV (reference sequence). The ends were cut back, 4 bases at V and 9 bases at J, with 13 bases in the middle. CDR3 length: 13 residues. The CDR3 reads CASSSGLSGEQFF. CDR3 DNA: TGTGCCAGCAGTTCGGGACTTTCGGGTGAGCAGTTCTTC.

This clonotype was recorded many times. The V and J genes are TRBV10-2 and TRBJ2-1, with D uncertain. The germline V gene has CDR1 WSHSY and CDR2 SAAADI. V was cut by 0 bases and J by 7 bases, with 13 bases left in between. This CDR3 is built from 15 residues. This CDR3 is CASSESGVPLNEQFF. The DNA of the CDR3 is TGCGCCAGCAGTGAGTCTGGGGTCCCCCTTAATGAGCAGTTCTTC.

This clonotype was seen more than once but under ten times. V and J are TRBV7-8 and TRBJ2-7; the match to TRBD2 covers 10 bases. Germline loops: CDR1 SGHVS, CDR2 FQNEAQ. The junction had 9 bases not matched to a gene; V was cut back by 1 base and J by 6 bases. The CDR3 has 16 residues. The CDR3 loop reads CASSLEGGLAGVEQYF. CDR3 sequence (DNA): TGTGCCAGCAGCTTAGAAGGGGGGCTAGCGGGAGTCGAGCAGTACTTC.

This clonotype appeared a few times. This sequence joins TRBV6-6 and TRBJ2-3; weak D call: TRBD2 (5 bases). The CDR3 is 13 residues long. V lost 4 bases and J lost 4, with 9 bases in between. The V gene's germline CDR1 is MNHNY and CDR2 SVGAGI (reference sequence). In DNA form, the CDR3 reads TGTGCCAGCAGTTTAGCGAGTCCAGATACGCAGTATTTT. Its translation: CASSLASPDTQYF.

This clonotype occurred a few times. Relative to the germline gene, one junction end is altered; a read error may explain this. The chain joins TRBV20-1 to TRBJ2-5; perhaps TRBD1 as D (6 bases). This CDR3 region has 12 residues. CDR1 DFQATT and CDR2 SNEGSKA come from the germline V gene (reference sequence). DNA of the CDR3: TGCAGTGCTAGAGATCAAATGAGACAGGAAGACTTC. This gives the protein CSARDQMRQEDF.

This chain uses TRBV2 with TRBJ2-5; 9 bases fit TRBD2. Trimming cost V 7 bases and J 1 base; bases outside gene matches: 10. The V gene's germline CDR1 is SNHLY and CDR2 FYNNEI. The CDR3 loop spans 16 amino acids. The CDR3 DNA reads TGTGCCAGCACCGAAGGCCTAGCGGGGCGCCAAGAGACCCAGTACTTC. This gives the protein CASTEGLAGRQETQYF.

Ten or more counts support this clonotype. The J gene is TRBJ1-3, the V gene TRBV7-9; no reliable D call. Germline CDR1 is SEHNR and CDR2 is FQNEAQ (reference sequence). The CDR3 sequence is 14 residues long. Trimming stripped 5 bases from V and 2 bases from J, with 10 bases between. Here the CDR3 reads CASSPGSPGNTIYF. Written as DNA, the CDR3 is TGTGCCAGCAGCCCCGGAAGCCCTGGAAACACCATATATTTT.

There are many counts of this clonotype. This chain joins TRBV6-5 and TRBJ2-1; D is unclear. Trimming stripped 6 bases from V and 6 bases from J, with 12 bases between. CDR3 length: 13 residues. Germline-derived CDR1 and CDR2 are MNHEY and SVGAGI. CDR3 sequence reads: CASRYSDSNEQFF. For the CDR3, the DNA is TGTGCCAGCAGATATTCAGACTCCAATGAGCAGTTCTTC.

This clonotype was picked up many times. V is TRBV27 and J is TRBJ2-1; the match to TRBD2 covers 9 bases. CDR1 and CDR2 (germline): MNHEY, SMNVEV (reference sequence). The V gene end was trimmed by 0 bases and the J gene end by 9 bases; junction bases not matched to a gene: 6. This CDR3 region has 15 residues. This CDR3 reads CASSLSRGRAGEQFF. The CDR3 nucleotides are TGTGCCAGCAGTTTATCTCGCGGGAGGGCCGGTGAGCAGTTCTTC.

The CDR3 nucleotides read TGCAGCGTTGAATCCGCCCTGACCTACGAGCAGTACTTC. The encoded protein is CSVESALTYEQYF. This chain links TRBV29-1 with TRBJ2-7; no clear D gene. The V gene's germline CDR1 is SQVTM and CDR2 ANQGSEA. This CDR3 spans 13 amino acids. Trimming cost V 2 bases and J 2 bases, with 10 bases left between them.

V gene TRBV4-2 combines with J gene TRBJ2-3; weak D call: TRBD2 (5 bases). Trimming took off 1 base at V and 0 bases at J, with 11 bases between the two ends. The CDR3 loop spans 16 amino acids. Germline lookup yields CDR1 LGHNA and CDR2 YNFKEQ. The CDR3: CASSQAERLSTDTQYF. The CDR3 DNA follows: TGTGCCAGCAGCCAAGCGGAGCGGCTTAGCACAGATACGCAGTATTTT.

This chain links TRBV2 with TRBJ2-1, with 9 nucleotides matching TRBD1. Germline V gene sequence: CDR1 SNHLY, CDR2 FYNNEI. The CDR3 is made up of 15 amino acids. V dropped 6 bases and J dropped 3; count of bases not matched to a gene: 6. The CDR3 here is CASRGGTGYYNEQFF. As DNA, the CDR3 is TGTGCCAGCAGGGGGGGGACAGGGTACTACAATGAGCAGTTCTTC.

This clonotype showed up just a few times. The CDR3 loop reads CASGLTGTRIHEQFF. CDR3 nucleotides: TGTGCTAGTGGTTTGACCGGGACTAGGATCCATGAGCAGTTCTTC. The rearrangement joins TRBV12-5 to TRBJ2-1; 8 positions match TRBD2. Germline V gene data show CDR1 as LGHNT and CDR2 as FRNRAP. With 2 bases clipped from V and 8 bases from J, the junction kept 8 bases outside the gene matches. The CDR3 is made up of 15 amino acids.

This clonotype has a count of ten or more. This chain uses TRBV12-3 or TRBV12-4 with TRBJ2-3, with a weak D call TRBD2 (6 bases). This CDR3 spans 14 amino acids. V gave up 2 bases and J gave up 3 bases, with 9 bases separating them. CDR3 bases: TGTGCCAGCAGTTTATACGGGGGAACAGATACGCAGTATTTT. Residues: CASSLYGGTDTQYF.

V is TRBV5-5 and J is TRBJ2-2; 7 bases map to TRBD2. Trimming took 4 bases from V and 4 from J; bases not matched to a gene: 10. The germline V gene encodes CDR1 SGHKS and CDR2 YYEKEE (reference sequence). The CDR3 consists of 16 residues. DNA of the CDR3: TGTGCCAGCAGCCAACTAGCGAGTACGATCACCGGGGAGCTGTTTTTT. Its translation is CASSQLASTITGELFF. Full variable domain (remainder filled in from reference TRBV5-5 and TRBJ2-2): DAGVTQSPTHLIKTRGQQVTLRCSPISGHKSVSWYQQVLGQGPQFIFQYYEKEERGRGNFPDRFSARQFPNYSSELNVNALLLGDSALYLCASSQLASTITGELFFGEGSRLTVL.

The table lists this clonotype with a few counts. CDR3 nucleotide sequence: TGCAGTGCCCCGGGACTAGCGGGACTCTTCGGGGAGCTGTTTTTT. Its protein is CSAPGLAGLFGELFF. The chain is built from TRBV20-1 and TRBJ2-2; TRBD2 aligns across 13 bases. This CDR3 contains 15 residues. Trimming removed 6 bases from V and 7 bases from J; junction bases left unmatched: 8. Germline CDR1 reads DFQATT; CDR2 reads SNEGSKA (reference sequence).